Detailed here is one TCR beta chain. Its cognate antigen is unknown. Cultured CD4+ T cell DNA underwent sequencing with the Oncomine TCR Beta short-read assay. Cultured CD4+ T cells were the source of extracted genomic DNA. One entry per CDR3 protein, called by TCRdb with MiXCR from the PCR reads. The sample has about 22,000 distinct CDR3 sequences, around two fifths seen once. Stated time point: late sampling 161 to 241 days after vaccination in a few convalescent patients. Treatment defined: roughly nine-day PBMC culture with coronavirus spike peptide pools or control peptides (ViraFEST assay). Using peptide pools, antigen-specific T cells were expanded in ViraFEST before TCRs were sequenced. The dates of positive PCR tests extended from March through December 2020 and came before the US Alpha, Beta and Delta variants. Each of days 3 and 7 saw half the medium replaced by fresh IL-2 medium. V was cut by 3 bases and J by 1 base, with 13 bases left in between. Germline-derived CDR1 and CDR2 are LNHDA and SQIVND (reference sequence). The CDR3 loop spans 16 amino acids.

These data belong to a study of vaccination and CD4 T cells after COVID-19. This rearrangement joins TRBV19 to TRBJ1-5; possible D gene TRBD1, 6 bases. This sample comprised CD4+ T cells from blood, cultured in vitro, obtained about 7 months after SARS-CoV-2 vaccination. The TCR sequence derives from a human donor who had recovered from COVID-19. The CDR3 here is CASSMLRGRSNQPQHF. CDR3 sequence (DNA): TGTGCCAGTAGTATGCTCAGGGGCCGAAGCAATCAGCCCCAGCATTTT.